One sample yielded the 21 T cell receptor beta chains listed below, sequenced in a study of T cell responses to AZD1222 COVID-19 vaccine. Produced via immunoSEQ multiplex PCR; TCRdb's table is partial and in-frame only. The table lists about 130,000 clones, approximately 90% of them singletons. The sequencing used peripheral blood, collected on day 0 of AZD1222 vaccination. The source of these receptors is an adult in good health.

J is TRBJ1-5 and V is TRBV6-1; D is perhaps TRBD1 (5 bases). The V gene lost 3 bases and the J gene lost 5 bases, with 11 bases spanning the gap. The CDR3 is 14 amino acids. CDR1 is MNHNS and CDR2 is SASEGT in the germline V gene. The CDR3 loop reads CASSDGGRDQPQHF. The CDR3 nucleotides are TGTGCCAGCAGTGATGGAGGCAGGGATCAGCCCCAGCATTTT.

The chain is built from TRBV6-6 and TRBJ2-1, with 10 bases lining up with TRBD2. Germline V gene data show CDR1 as MNHNY and CDR2 as SVGAGI (reference sequence). This CDR3 spans 14 amino acids. Trimming cost V 4 bases and J 6 bases; bases outside gene matches: 3. Written as DNA, the CDR3 is TGTGCCAGCAGTTTTAGCGGGGGGCCCAATGAGCAGTTCTTC. Residues: CASSFSGGPNEQFF.

This clone came up once. The V gene is TRBV19, the J gene TRBJ1-2, with a weak D call TRBD1 (5 bases). Germline V CDR1 and CDR2: LNHDA, SQIVND (reference sequence). The V end was cut by 3 bases, the J end by 6 bases, with 17 bases between. The CDR3 consists of 15 residues. This CDR3 is CASSIGWVRGHGYTF. In DNA form, the CDR3 reads TGTGCCAGTAGTATTGGTTGGGTAAGGGGCCATGGCTACACCTTC.

The chain is built from TRBV5-1 and TRBJ2-7, with D perhaps matching TRBD1 or TRBD2 (5 bases each). The CDR3 has 14 amino acids. Germline lookup yields CDR1 SGHRS and CDR2 YFSETQ. Trimming removed 3 bases at V and 4 bases at J, with 14 bases between. CDR3 amino acids: CASSWAPGPYEQYF. As DNA, the CDR3 is TGCGCCAGCAGCTGGGCACCGGGACCTTACGAGCAGTACTTC. Combining the CDR3 with reference TRBV5-1 and TRBJ2-7 gives the whole variable domain KAGVTQTPRYLIKTRGQQVTLSCSPISGHRSVSWYQQTPGQGLQFLFEYFSETQRNKGNFPGRFSGRQFSNSRSEMNVSTLELGDSALYLCASSWAPGPYEQYFGPGTRLTVT.

The CDR3 is CASSPDGGTRQPQHF. CDR3 DNA sequence: TGCGCCAGCAGCCCAGACGGGGGAACTCGGCAGCCCCAGCATTTT. The chain joins TRBV5-1 to TRBJ1-5; weak D call: TRBD1 (5 bases). CDR3 length: 15 residues. With 4 bases removed from V and 7 bases from J, the gap between germline ends came to 18 bases. The germline V gene encodes CDR1 SGHRS and CDR2 YFSETQ.

The chain links TRBV20-1 to TRBJ2-7; D is unresolved. The germline gives CDR1 DFQATT, CDR2 SNEGSKA (reference sequence). The CDR3 is made up of 15 amino acids. Deletions cut 3 bases from V and 4 bases from J, with 19 bases between. The CDR3, as DNA: TGCAGTGCTAGTGTCTTAAAAAATGGCCGTTACGAGCAGTACTTC. It codes for CSASVLKNGRYEQYF.

The rearrangement uses TRBV4-2 and TRBJ1-1; D unresolved. The germline V gene has CDR1 LGHNA and CDR2 YNFKEQ. The CDR3 loop spans 14 amino acids. Trimming took off 4 bases at V and 3 bases at J, with 12 bases between the two ends. The DNA for the CDR3 is TGTGCCAGCAGCCCCCTGGGAGCGGACACTGAAGCTTTCTTT. As protein: CASSPLGADTEAFF.

V gene TRBV7-2 combines with J gene TRBJ1-5; D is possibly TRBD1 (6 bases). The length of the CDR3 is 13 residues. Trimming stripped 4 bases from V and 9 bases from J, with 13 bases between. Per germline, CDR1 SGHTA and CDR2 FQGNSA. DNA of the CDR3: TGTGCCAGCAGCTCGGGGGCCCCTTGGCCCCAGCATTTT. Amino acid sequence: CASSSGAPWPQHF.

The chain has TRBV11-3 and TRBJ1-1, with D tentatively TRBD1 (5 bases). The CDR3 sequence is 13 residues long. Germline assignment: CDR1 SGHNT and CDR2 YENEEA. Trimming took 3 bases from V and 1 from J, leaving 6 bases between them. The DNA of the CDR3 is TGTGCCAGCAGCTTCCAGGGGAACACTGAAGCTTTCTTT. Translated: CASSFQGNTEAFF. The variable domain in full, with the rest retrieved from reference TRBV11-3 and TRBJ1-1, is EAGVVQSPRYKIIEKKQPVAFWCNPISGHNTLYWYLQNLGQGPELLIRYENEEAVDDSQLPKDRFSAERLKGVDSTLKIQPAELGDSAVYLCASSFQGNTEAFFGQGTRLTVV.

The chain employs TRBV29-1 and TRBJ1-1, with 8 positions matching TRBD1. CDR1 and CDR2 (germline): SQVTM, ANQGSEA. The length of the CDR3 is 14 residues. V was pared by 8 bases and J by 1 base, with 9 bases of the junction left unmatched. CDR3 in DNA: TGCAGCATTGTGACCGGGACAGGGAACACTGAAGCTTTCTTT. Translation gives CSIVTGTGNTEAFF.

This clone was counted a few times. This rearrangement joins TRBV7-9 to TRBJ1-1; tentative D call: TRBD1 (5 bases). The CDR3 loop spans 11 amino acids. Trimming left V 2 bases short and J 10 bases short, with 8 bases between. Germline assignment: CDR1 SEHNR and CDR2 FQNEAQ (reference sequence). CDR3 sequence (DNA): TGTGCCAGCAGCTTACAGGGAAGAGCTTTCTTT. It codes for CASSLQGRAFF.

The chain has TRBV14 and TRBJ1-2; the match to TRBD1 covers 9 bases. Per the germline V gene, CDR1 is SGHDN and CDR2 is FVKESK. The CDR3 covers 15 residues. With 1 base clipped from V and 4 bases from J, the junction kept 4 bases outside the gene matches. CDR3 region: CASSQVGTGPYGYTF. CDR3 coding DNA: TGTGCCAGCAGCCAAGTTGGGACAGGGCCCTATGGCTACACCTTC.

The chain carries TRBV3-1 (or the pseudogene TRBV3-2) and TRBJ1-1, with a weak D call TRBD1 (6 bases). The CDR3 sequence is 13 residues long. Germline V CDR1 and CDR2: LGHDT, YNNKEL (reference sequence). Between the trimmed V and J ends, which lost 5 bases and 6 bases, there was a span of 13 bases. The CDR3 DNA reads as TGTGCCAGCAGCTCACACCACAGGGCTGAAGCTTTCTTT. Translation gives CASSSHHRAEAFF.

The chain uses TRBV4-1 and TRBJ1-1, with 7 positions matching TRBD1. With 3 bases clipped from V and 0 bases from J, the junction kept 10 bases outside the gene matches. In germline, CDR1 is MGHRA, CDR2 YSYEKL. CDR3 size: 17 residues. CDR3 nucleotide sequence: TGCGCCAGCAGCCACTCCCAGGACAGGAGAATGAACACTGAAGCTTTCTTT. This gives the protein CASSHSQDRRMNTEAFF.

The V and J genes are TRBV6-2 or TRBV6-3 and TRBJ2-5; TRBD1 matches at 9 bases. V gave up 6 bases and J gave up 4 bases; unmatched junction bases: 12. Germline V gene lookup returns CDR1 MNHEY and CDR2 SVGEGT. The CDR3 has 16 amino acids. The CDR3 DNA follows: TGTGCCAGCAGCCTGTGGCCGGGACAGGGACGAGAGACCCAGTACTTC. Amino acid sequence: CASSLWPGQGRETQYF.

The rearrangement joins TRBV4-1 to TRBJ2-1; maybe TRBD2 (5 bases). Germline V gene data show CDR1 as MGHRA and CDR2 as YSYEKL. The V end was cut by 1 base, the J end by 4 bases, with 8 bases between. This CDR3 is built from 14 residues. This CDR3 reads CASSQVKRYNEQFF. The CDR3 DNA follows: TGCGCCAGCAGCCAAGTCAAGCGGTACAATGAGCAGTTCTTC.

The gene calls are TRBV7-2 and TRBJ1-4; D is possibly TRBD1 (5 bases). With 5 bases removed from V and 7 bases from J, the gap between germline ends came to 20 bases. Germline CDR1 is SGHTA and CDR2 is FQGNSA. This CDR3 spans 16 amino acids. The CDR3 DNA reads as TGTGCCAGCAGCCCTGGGGCGAGGGGAAGTACTGAAAAACTGTTTTTT. Translated, it gives CASSPGARGSTEKLFF. The complete variable domain, with remaining parts taken from reference TRBV7-2 and TRBJ1-4, reads GAGVSQSPSNKVTEKGKDVELRCDPISGHTALYWYRQSLGQGLEFLIYFQGNSAPDKSGLPSDRFSAERTGGSVSTLTIQRTQQEDSAVYLCASSPGARGSTEKLFFGSGTQLSVL.

This chain uses TRBV7-9 with TRBJ2-3; D call uncertain. Trimming took off 3 bases at V and 4 bases at J, with 5 bases between the two ends. Germline-derived CDR1 and CDR2 are SEHNR and FQNEAQ (reference sequence). CDR3 length: 12 amino acids. CDR3 sequence reads: CASSFFPDTQYF. DNA of the CDR3: TGTGCCAGCAGCTTTTTCCCAGATACGCAGTATTTT.

The chain uses TRBV2 and TRBJ2-3; D is tentatively TRBD1 or TRBD2 (5 bases each). The CDR3 loop spans 14 amino acids. Germline assignment: CDR1 SNHLY and CDR2 FYNNEI. V gave up 6 bases and J gave up 5 bases, with 15 bases separating them. The CDR3 nucleotides are TGTGCCAGCAGAGCAGGGCTAGCAGGAGATACGCAGTATTTT. It codes for CASRAGLAGDTQYF. The variable domain in full, completed from reference TRBV2 and TRBJ2-3, reads EPEVTQTPSHQVTQMGQEVILRCVPISNHLYFYWYRQILGQKVEFLVSFYNNEISEKSEIFDDQFSVERPDGSNFTLKIRSTKLEDSAMYFCASRAGLAGDTQYFGPGTRLTVL.

The genes are TRBV10-1 and TRBJ2-7, with D perhaps matching TRBD1 (5 bases). V gave up 4 bases and J gave up 0 bases, with 10 bases separating them. The CDR3 is 14 residues long. Germline loops: CDR1 WNHNN, CDR2 SYGVQD (reference sequence). CDR3 loop: CASSVIDSSYEQYF. Here the CDR3 DNA reads TGCGCCAGCAGTGTAATCGACAGCTCCTACGAGCAGTACTTC.

The chain recombines TRBV6-2 or TRBV6-3 with TRBJ1-1; no firm D call. The V end was cut by 4 bases, the J end by 2 bases, with 11 bases between. This CDR3 has 14 residues. Germline V lookup: CDR1 MNHEY, CDR2 SVGEGT. The CDR3 DNA is TGTGCCAGCAGTTGGGCCGACTCTAACACTGAAGCTTTCTTT. Translating it yields CASSWADSNTEAFF.